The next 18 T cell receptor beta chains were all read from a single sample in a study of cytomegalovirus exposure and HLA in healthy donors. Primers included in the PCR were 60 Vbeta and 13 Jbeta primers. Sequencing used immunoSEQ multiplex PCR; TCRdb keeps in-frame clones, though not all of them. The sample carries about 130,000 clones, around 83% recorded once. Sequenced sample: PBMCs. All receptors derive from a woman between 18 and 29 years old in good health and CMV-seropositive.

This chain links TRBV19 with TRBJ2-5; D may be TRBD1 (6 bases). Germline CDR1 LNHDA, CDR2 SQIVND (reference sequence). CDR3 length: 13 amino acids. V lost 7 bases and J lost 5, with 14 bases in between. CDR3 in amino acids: CASNHRDRETQYF. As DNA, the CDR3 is TGTGCCAGTAATCACAGGGATCGGGAGACCCAGTACTTC.

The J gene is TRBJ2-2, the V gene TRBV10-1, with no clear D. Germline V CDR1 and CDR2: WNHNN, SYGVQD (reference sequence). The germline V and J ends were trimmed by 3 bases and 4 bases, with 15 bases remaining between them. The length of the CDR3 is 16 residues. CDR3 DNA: TGCGCCAGCAGTGACCCGGCCTCCGAGGTCACCGGGGAGCTGTTTTTT. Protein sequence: CASSDPASEVTGELFF.

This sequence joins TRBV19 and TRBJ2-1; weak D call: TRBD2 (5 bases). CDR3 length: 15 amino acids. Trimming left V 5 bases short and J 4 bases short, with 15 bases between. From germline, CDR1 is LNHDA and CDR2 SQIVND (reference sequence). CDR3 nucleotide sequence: TGTGCCAGTAGTCCCTCTGCGGGTGCTTACAATGAGCAGTTCTTC. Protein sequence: CASSPSAGAYNEQFF.

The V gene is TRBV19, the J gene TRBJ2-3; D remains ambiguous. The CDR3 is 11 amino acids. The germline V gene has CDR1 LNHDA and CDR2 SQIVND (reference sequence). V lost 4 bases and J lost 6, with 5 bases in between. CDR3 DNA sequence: TGTGCCAGTAGTACCCTGGATACGCAGTATTTT. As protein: CASSTLDTQYF.

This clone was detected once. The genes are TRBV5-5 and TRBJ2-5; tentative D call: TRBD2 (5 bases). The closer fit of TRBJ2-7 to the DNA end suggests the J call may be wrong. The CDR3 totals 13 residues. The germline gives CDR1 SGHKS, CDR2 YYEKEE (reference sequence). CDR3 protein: CASSFGETNEQYF. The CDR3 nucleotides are TGTGCCAGCAGCTTTGGGGAGACGAACGAGCAGTACTTC.

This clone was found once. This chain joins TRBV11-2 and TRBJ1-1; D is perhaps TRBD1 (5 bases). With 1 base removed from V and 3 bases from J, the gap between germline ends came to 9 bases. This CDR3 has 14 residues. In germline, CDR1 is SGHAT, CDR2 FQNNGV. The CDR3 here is CASSLGAGHTEAFF. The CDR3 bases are TGTGCCAGCAGCTTAGGGGCAGGGCACACTGAAGCTTTCTTT.

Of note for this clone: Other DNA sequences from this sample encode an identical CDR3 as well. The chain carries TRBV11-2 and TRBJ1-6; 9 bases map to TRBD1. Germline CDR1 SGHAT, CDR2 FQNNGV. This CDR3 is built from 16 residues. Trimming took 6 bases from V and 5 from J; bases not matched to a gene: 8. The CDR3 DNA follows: TGTGCCAGCAGTTTACAGGGGGCTCAGAATAATTCACCCCTCCACTTT. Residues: CASSLQGAQNNSPLHF.

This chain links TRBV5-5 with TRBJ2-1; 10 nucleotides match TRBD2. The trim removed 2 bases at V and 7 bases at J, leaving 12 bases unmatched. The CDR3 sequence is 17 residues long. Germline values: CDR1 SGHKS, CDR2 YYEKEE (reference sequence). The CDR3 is CASSFITGTSVGNEQFF. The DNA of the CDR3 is TGTGCCAGCAGCTTCATCACCGGGACTAGCGTAGGAAATGAGCAGTTCTTC.

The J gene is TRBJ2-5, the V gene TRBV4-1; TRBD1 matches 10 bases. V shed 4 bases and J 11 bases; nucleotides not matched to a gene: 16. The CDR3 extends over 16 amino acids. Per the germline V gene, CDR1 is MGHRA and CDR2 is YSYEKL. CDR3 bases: TGCGCCAGCAGCCCGGGGGAGGGACAGGGGACGTGGGAGCAGTACTTC. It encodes CASSPGEGQGTWEQYF.

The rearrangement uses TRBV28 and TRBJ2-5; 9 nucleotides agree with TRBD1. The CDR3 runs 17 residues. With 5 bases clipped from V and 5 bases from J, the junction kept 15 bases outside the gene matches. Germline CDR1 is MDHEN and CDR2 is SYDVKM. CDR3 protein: CASSRPVGTGNRETQYF. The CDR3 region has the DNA TGTGCCAGCAGTCGACCAGTTGGGACAGGGAATCGGGAGACCCAGTACTTC.

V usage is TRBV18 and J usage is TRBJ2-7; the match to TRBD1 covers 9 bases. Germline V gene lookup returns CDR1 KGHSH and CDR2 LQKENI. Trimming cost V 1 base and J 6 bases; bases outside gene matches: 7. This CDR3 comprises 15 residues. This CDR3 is CASSPLLGQGSEQYF. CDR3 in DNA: TGTGCCAGCTCACCACTGTTGGGACAGGGTAGCGAGCAGTACTTC.

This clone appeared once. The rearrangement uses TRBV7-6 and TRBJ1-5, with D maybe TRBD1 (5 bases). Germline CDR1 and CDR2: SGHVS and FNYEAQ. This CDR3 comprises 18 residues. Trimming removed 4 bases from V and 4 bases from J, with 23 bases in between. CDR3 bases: TGTGCCAGCAGCTCCTCCTCGGCGGGGCCACTAGGGAATCAGCCCCAGCATTTT. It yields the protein CASSSSSAGPLGNQPQHF.

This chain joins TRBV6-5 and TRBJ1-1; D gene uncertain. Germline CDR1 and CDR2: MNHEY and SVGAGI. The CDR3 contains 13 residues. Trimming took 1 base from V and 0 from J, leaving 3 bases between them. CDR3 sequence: CASSYFMNTEAFF. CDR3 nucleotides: TGTGCCAGCAGTTACTTCATGAACACTGAAGCTTTCTTT.

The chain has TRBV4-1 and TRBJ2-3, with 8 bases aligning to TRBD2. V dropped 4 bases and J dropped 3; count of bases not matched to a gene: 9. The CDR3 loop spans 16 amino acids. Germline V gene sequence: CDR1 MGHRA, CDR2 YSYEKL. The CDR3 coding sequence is TGCGCCAGCAGCCCTGGACCCGCGGGGGGAACAGATACGCAGTATTTT. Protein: CASSPGPAGGTDTQYF.

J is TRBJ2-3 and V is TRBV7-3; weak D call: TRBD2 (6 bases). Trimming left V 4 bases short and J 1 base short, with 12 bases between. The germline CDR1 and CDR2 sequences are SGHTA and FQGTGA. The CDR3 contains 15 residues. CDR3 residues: CASSSFTGGTDTQYF. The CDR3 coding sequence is TGTGCCAGCAGCTCCTTCACGGGGGGCACAGATACGCAGTATTTT. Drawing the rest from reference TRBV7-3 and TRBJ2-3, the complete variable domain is GAGVSQTPSNKVTEKGKYVELRCDPISGHTALYWYRQSLGQGPEFLIYFQGTGAADDSGLPNDRFFAVRPEGSVSTLKIQRTERGDSAVYLCASSSFTGGTDTQYFGPGTRLTVL.

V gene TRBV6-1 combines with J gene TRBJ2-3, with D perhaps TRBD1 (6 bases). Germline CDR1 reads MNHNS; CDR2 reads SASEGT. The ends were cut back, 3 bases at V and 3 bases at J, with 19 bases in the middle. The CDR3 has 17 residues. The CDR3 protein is CASSDYNRAYGTDTQYF. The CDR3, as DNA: TGTGCCAGCAGTGACTATAACAGGGCTTATGGGACAGATACGCAGTATTTT.

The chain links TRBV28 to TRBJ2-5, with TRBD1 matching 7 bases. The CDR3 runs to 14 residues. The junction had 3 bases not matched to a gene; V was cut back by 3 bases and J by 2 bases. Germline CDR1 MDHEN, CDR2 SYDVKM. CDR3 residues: CASSFTGAQETQYF. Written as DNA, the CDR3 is TGTGCCAGCAGTTTTACAGGGGCACAAGAGACCCAGTACTTC.

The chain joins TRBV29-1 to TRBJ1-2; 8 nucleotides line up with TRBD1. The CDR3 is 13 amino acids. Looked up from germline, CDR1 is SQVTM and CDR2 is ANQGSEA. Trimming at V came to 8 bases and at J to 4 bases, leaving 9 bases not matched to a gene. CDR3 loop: CSQAPGGGYGYTF. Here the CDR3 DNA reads TGCAGCCAAGCCCCAGGGGGCGGCTATGGCTACACCTTC.